This paragraph covers one T cell receptor beta chain sequence. Its antigen is not yet known. There are no base qualities to consult, and no much larger clone falls within one base. The collaborating institutions used their own protocols to collect whole blood in K2EDTA tubes. For TCRbeta analysis, collaborators shipped samples in one of three forms: frozen whole blood, isolated PBMCs, or DNA extracted from either of those sample types. The sample is drawn from a study of blood T cell repertoires in COVID-19 (dated by TCRdb to about 2020). Study-wide context: The collaborator samples originated in the United States, Italy and Spain and spanned the acute and convalescent phases of COVID-19. The prospective study material was composed of cDNA or gDNA derived from T cells, B-cell-depleted T cells, or PBMCs. Subjects who had been exposed to COVID-19, were actively infected with it, or had recovered from it provided the deeply sampled blood TCRbeta repertoires that made up the dataset. The repertoires were released in a freely available public database meant as a resource for research on the immune response to SARS-CoV-2. The samples were drawn from the first 160 participants of the ongoing ImmuneRACE study and from 1,254 subjects provided by 6 global collaborators. The sample metadata nearly always contained a de-identified subject ID, COVID-19 status, age in years and sex. Where available, HLA class I and class II types were obtained from metadata supplied by the sample provider rather than from assay-based typing. Summary of the overall study and its limitations: How much clinical and demographic metadata was included differed by source and by participant, and the metadata was provided uncurated.

The V end loses 5 bases and the J end loses 5 bases, and a stretch of 16 bases separates them. In the germline V gene, CDR1 corresponds to SGHRS and CDR2 to YFSETQ. There are 14 amino acids in the CDR3, from cysteine to phenylalanine inclusive. This entry keeps only the CDR3 DNA: 42 bases, framed from base 1. TCRbeta CDR3 regions were amplified from genomic DNA by means of the immunoSEQ Assay, a bias-controlled multiplex PCR. The source study handled its data this way. Nucleated cell counts per sample were estimated from amplification of reference gene primers within the assay. To quantify the absolute abundance of each unique TCRbeta CDR3 rearrangement, sequence reads were collapsed and filtered. For each sample, productive Simpson clonality was calculated by taking the square root of Simpson's diversity index across productive rearrangements. The clones in this table, taken by TCRdb from immuneACCESS, are in-frame only. Not every clone is retained; where verified, under half of the shortfall comes from an unresolved V gene, and the cause of the rest is unknown. V and J calls and clone size are copied from that table; D and trimming were computed from the DNA. The sample data list under 150,000 clones, and roughly 85% of these were observed just once. Of the sample, approximately 10% falls within the top ten clones.

This TCR was recovered from a man older than 75 with acute or convalescent COVID-19. The sequenced sample consisted of peripheral blood. The sequence is built from TRBV5-1 and TRBJ1-1; too little of a D gene remains to name it. The DNA is TGCGCCAGCAGGGAGCGACCCGGTGGGACTGAAGCTTTCTTT. Translated, this gives CASRERPGGTEAFF. The reference TRBV5-1 and TRBJ1-1 proteins fill in what lies around the CDR3, so the full variable domain reads KAGVTQTPRYLIKTRGQQVTLSCSPISGHRSVSWYQQTPGQGLQFLFEYFSETQRNKGNFPGRFSGRQFSNSRSEMNVSTLELGDSALYLCASRERPGGTEAFFGQGTRLTVV.